This T cell receptor (beta chain) was recorded in a study of T cells in localized non-small cell lung cancer. Notes on the study in general: It was uninvolved adjacent lung that showed the highest T cell clonality, exceeding tumor. Within adjacent lung there appeared a median approximately 59 of the top 100 tumor clones. A single tumor region was sequenced, leaving heterogeneity possible. Higher adjacent-lung clonality was associated with shorter survival.

TCRdb keeps only in-frame clones here, not all; method: immunoSEQ multiplex PCR. The repertoire consists of about 11,000 clones, with roughly 82% occurring once and the leading ten covering 15% to 20%. This clone was recorded once. Its matching antigen is unknown. Germline V CDR1 and CDR2: MDHEN, SYDVKM. The V and J ends lost 2 bases and 7 bases respectively, with 15 bases between them. The CDR3 covers 15 residues. The material sequenced was peripheral blood mononuclear cells, taken before any cancer treatment. This TCR derives from a female donor older than 55 with stage II lung adenocarcinoma. The gene calls are TRBV28 and TRBJ2-1; tentatively, D is TRBD1 or TRBD2 (5 bases each). CDR3 in amino acids: CASSLGGSWGNEQFF. The CDR3 region has the DNA TGTGCCAGCAGTTTAGGGGGATCTTGGGGGAATGAGCAGTTCTTC.